This T cell receptor (beta chain) was documented in a study of early T cells in non-severe SARS-CoV-2 infection. TCRdb passed the 5' RACE reads through MiXCR, listing each CDR3 protein once. Of around 40,000 distinct CDR3 sequences listed, more than 5.5% were seen once; the top ten hold 4.8%. This clonotype was observed at least ten times. This sequence was found in an adult who was a healthcare worker with PCR-confirmed SARS-CoV-2 infection or an uninfected control (not recorded which). Sequencing was done on a sample of whole blood.

The chain's CDR3 is CASTNGAGTEAFF. In DNA form, the CDR3 reads TGTGCCAGCACTAACGGGGCAGGCACTGAAGCTTTCTTT. J is TRBJ1-1 and V is TRBV6-6; D perhaps matches TRBD1 (5 bases). Deletions cut 7 bases from V and 4 bases from J, with 13 bases between. The CDR3 totals 13 residues. Germline CDR1 is MNHNY and CDR2 is SVGAGI (reference sequence).